The 15 T cell receptor beta chains in this list originate from one sample, sequenced in a study of blood T cell repertoires in COVID-19. Sequencing used immunoSEQ multiplex PCR; TCRdb keeps in-frame clones, though not all of them. The table includes more than 150,000 clones, over 80% detected once. The sample consisted of peripheral blood. Receptors originate from a woman between 55 and 75 years old with acute or convalescent COVID-19.

The V and J genes are TRBV11-2 and TRBJ2-1; TRBD2 matches 9 bases. V lost 3 bases, J lost 6 bases, and 6 bases stayed unmatched. Germline CDR1 reads SGHAT; CDR2 reads FQNNGV. This CDR3 region has 15 residues. The CDR3 coding sequence is TGTGCCAGCAGCTTGACTAGCGGACCCGCCAATGAGCAGTTCTTC. Translating it yields CASSLTSGPANEQFF.

The V and J genes are TRBV6-5 and TRBJ1-2, with 8 bases aligning to TRBD1. CDR1 and CDR2 (germline): MNHEY, SVGAGI. Losses at the gene ends were 6 bases for V and 3 bases for J; bases not matched to a gene: 3. The CDR3 length is 13 residues. DNA for the CDR3: TGTGCCAGCAGGTTGGGACAGGACTATGGCTACACCTTC. It specifies CASRLGQDYGYTF.

The chain recombines TRBV9 with TRBJ2-6; a possible D gene is TRBD1 (6 bases). Germline V gene data show CDR1 as SGDLS and CDR2 as YYNGEE. The CDR3 is made up of 17 amino acids. Deletions cut 0 bases from V and 4 bases from J, with 14 bases between. CDR3 sequence (DNA): TGTGCCAGCAGCGTAGCGGCAGGGGTTGGGGGGGCCAACGTCCTGACTTTC. This sequence encodes CASSVAAGVGGANVLTF.

V is TRBV9 and J is TRBJ2-7, with unresolved D. CDR3 length: 13 residues. Looked up from germline, CDR1 is SGDLS and CDR2 is YYNGEE. V gave up 0 bases and J gave up 2 bases, with 6 bases separating them. The DNA of the CDR3 is TGTGCCAGCAGCGTAGGTAGTCCCTACGAGCAGTACTTC. It specifies CASSVGSPYEQYF. The whole variable domain, remainder taken from reference TRBV9 and TRBJ2-7, is DSGVTQTPKHLITATGQRVTLRCSPRSGDLSVYWYQQSLDQGLQFLIQYYNGEERAKGNILERFSAQQFPDLHSELNLSSLELGDSALYFCASSVGSPYEQYFGPGTRLTVT.

V gene TRBV28 combines with J gene TRBJ2-3; D is perhaps TRBD2 (7 bases). Germline V gene lookup returns CDR1 MDHEN and CDR2 SYDVKM. With 4 bases removed from V and 0 bases from J, the gap between germline ends came to 14 bases. The CDR3 has 16 amino acids. CDR3 DNA sequence: TGTGCCAGCAGTTCCCCCGGGGGGCCTAGCACAGATACGCAGTATTTT. This encodes CASSSPGGPSTDTQYF.

The chain is built from TRBV5-8 and TRBJ2-3; D is perhaps TRBD2 (7 bases). V was pared by 0 bases and J by 2 bases, with 16 bases between. Per the germline V gene, CDR1 is SGHTS and CDR2 is YDEGEE. The CDR3 loop spans 17 amino acids. The CDR3, as DNA: TGTGCCAGCAGCTTGGCCTTCGGCGGGGGCCTCACAGATACGCAGTATTTT. Encoded protein: CASSLAFGGGLTDTQYF. Supplemented by reference TRBV5-8 and TRBJ2-3, the full variable domain reads EAGVTQSPTHLIKTRGQQATLRCSPISGHTSVYWYQQALGLGLQFLLWYDEGEERNRGNFPPRFSGRQFPNYSSELNVNALELEDSALYLCASSLAFGGGLTDTQYFGPGTRLTVL.

V usage is TRBV29-1 and J usage is TRBJ1-2, with 11 bases that match TRBD1. Per germline, CDR1 SQVTM and CDR2 ANQGSEA. The CDR3 loop spans 13 amino acids. V shed 7 bases and J 3 bases; nucleotides not matched to a gene: 4. The CDR3 DNA reads as TGCAGCGCCCGGACAGGGGGCGACTATGGCTACACCTTC. Residues: CSARTGGDYGYTF.

The chain carries TRBV3-1 (or the pseudogene TRBV3-2) and TRBJ1-6; 7 bases agree with TRBD1. The germline CDR1 and CDR2 sequences are LGHDT and YNNKEL (reference sequence). The CDR3 extends over 15 amino acids. With 3 bases clipped from V and 7 bases from J, the junction kept 6 bases outside the gene matches. The CDR3 region is CASSHSGGDNSPLHF. DNA of the CDR3: TGTGCCAGCAGCCATTCAGGGGGTGACAATTCACCCCTCCACTTT.

In its sample, this clone was seen once. The V and J genes are TRBV3-1 (or the pseudogene TRBV3-2) and TRBJ1-1; 9 bases line up with TRBD1. Trimming took 2 bases from V and 1 from J; bases not matched to a gene: 2. Looked up from germline, CDR1 is LGHDT and CDR2 is YNNKEL (reference sequence). The CDR3 loop spans 15 amino acids. CDR3 coding DNA: TGTGCCAGCAGCCAAAGGACAGGGGCGAACACTGAAGCTTTCTTT. Encoded protein: CASSQRTGANTEAFF.

This chain connects TRBV3-1 (or the pseudogene TRBV3-2) to TRBJ2-6, with 7 bases that match TRBD1. The germline V gene has CDR1 LGHDT and CDR2 YNNKEL (reference sequence). The CDR3 is 18 residues long. Trimming cost V 1 base and J 0 bases; bases outside gene matches: 6. The CDR3 sequence: CASSQVWDSFSGANVLTF. CDR3 sequence (DNA): TGTGCCAGCAGCCAAGTGTGGGACAGCTTCTCTGGGGCCAACGTCCTGACTTTC.

The gene calls are TRBV4-3 and TRBJ2-6; the D is unclear. V was trimmed by 2 bases and J by 0 bases, leaving 23 bases between them. The CDR3 is 21 residues long. Germline lookup yields CDR1 LGHNA and CDR2 YSLEER. In DNA, the CDR3 is TGCGCCAGCAGCCAATATACCCCCCTAGAGCGATCTCTCTCTGGGGCCAACGTCCTGACTTTC. Translated: CASSQYTPLERSLSGANVLTF.

The chain carries TRBV5-1 and TRBJ1-1, with 8 bases fitting TRBD1. J was trimmed by 0 bases and V by 4 bases; bases with no gene match: 8. Germline V gives CDR1 SGHRS, CDR2 YFSETQ. The CDR3 covers 16 residues. This chain's CDR3 is CASSSTGGTMNTEAFF. The DNA for the CDR3 is TGCGCCAGCAGCAGCACAGGGGGTACCATGAACACTGAAGCTTTCTTT. Full variable domain (missing parts from reference TRBV5-1 and TRBJ1-1): KAGVTQTPRYLIKTRGQQVTLSCSPISGHRSVSWYQQTPGQGLQFLFEYFSETQRNKGNFPGRFSGRQFSNSRSEMNVSTLELGDSALYLCASSSTGGTMNTEAFFGQGTRLTVV.

The gene calls are TRBV7-2 and TRBJ2-5, with 9 bases aligning to TRBD2. Per the germline V gene, CDR1 is SGHTA and CDR2 is FQGNSA. CDR3 length: 16 residues. The junction had 12 bases not matched to a gene; V was cut back by 5 bases and J by 5 bases. CDR3 nucleotide sequence: TGTGCCAGCAGCCCCCCGGGCGGGGGGGCATCGGAGACCCAGTACTTC. Its translation is CASSPPGGGASETQYF.

Details on this clone: At one of its ends the junction is not consistent with the germline gene, which may arise from a read error. The rearrangement joins TRBV29-1 to TRBJ2-1; 8 bases match TRBD1. Germline lookup yields CDR1 SQVTM and CDR2 ANQGSEA. The CDR3 is 13 residues long. This CDR3 is CSAEGDRNNEQFF. The CDR3 bases are TGCAGCGCTGAAGGGGACAGGAACAATGAGCAGTTCTTC.

The V and J genes are TRBV5-6 and TRBJ1-2; D may be TRBD1 (5 bases). The CDR3 length is 17 residues. Germline lookup yields CDR1 SGHDT and CDR2 YYEEEE. Deletions cut 3 bases from V and 7 bases from J, with 25 bases between. The CDR3 is CASSSVSGGGDRRGYTF. For the CDR3, the DNA is TGTGCCAGCAGCTCAGTGTCTGGGGGAGGGGACCGTCGTGGCTACACCTTC.